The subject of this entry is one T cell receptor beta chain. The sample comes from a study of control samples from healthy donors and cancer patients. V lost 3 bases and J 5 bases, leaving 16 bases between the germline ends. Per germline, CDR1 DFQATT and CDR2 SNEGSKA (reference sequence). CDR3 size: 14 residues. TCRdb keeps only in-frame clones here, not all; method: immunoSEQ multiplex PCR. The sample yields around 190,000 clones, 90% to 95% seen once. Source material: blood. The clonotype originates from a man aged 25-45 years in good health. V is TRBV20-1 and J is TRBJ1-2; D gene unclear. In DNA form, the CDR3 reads TGCAGTGCTAGTCTGGAGGGAAGGAGGTATGGCTACACCTTC. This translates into CSASLEGRRYGYTF.